Each of the 19 T cell receptor beta chains below was sequenced from the same sample in a study of cytomegalovirus exposure and HLA in healthy donors. This PCR relied on a set of 60 Vbeta primers and 13 Jbeta primers. Profiling relied on immunoSEQ multiplex PCR, and the TCRdb table lists in-frame clones only, not all of them. Of 100,000 to 150,000 clones listed, around 77% are singletons. The sequenced sample consisted of PBMCs. Receptor source: a human donor in good health.

The rearrangement joins TRBV19 to TRBJ2-4; weak D call: TRBD1 (6 bases). V lost 6 bases, J lost 1 base, and 10 bases lay in between. Looked up from germline, CDR1 is LNHDA and CDR2 is SQIVND (reference sequence). The CDR3 is made up of 14 amino acids. CDR3 protein: CASSHREAKNIQYF. CDR3 coding DNA: TGTGCCAGTAGCCACAGGGAGGCCAAAAACATTCAGTACTTC. Full variable domain (missing parts from reference TRBV19 and TRBJ2-4): DGGITQSPKYLFRKEGQNVTLSCEQNLNHDAMYWYRQDPGQGLRLIYYSQIVNDFQKGDIAEGYSVSREKKESFPLTVTSAQKNPTAFYLCASSHREAKNIQYFGAGTRLSVL.

The chain links TRBV13 to TRBJ2-1; D remains unclear. Germline assignment: CDR1 PRHDT and CDR2 FYEKMQ (reference sequence). The CDR3 loop spans 11 amino acids. V was shortened by 1 base and J by 10 bases, with 5 bases between the two germline ends. The CDR3 reads CASSLVQEQFF. The DNA of the CDR3 is TGTGCCAGCAGCTTAGTCCAGGAGCAGTTCTTC. Full variable domain (rest looked up from reference TRBV13 and TRBJ2-1): AAGVIQSPRHLIKEKRETATLKCYPIPRHDTVYWYQQGPGQDPQFLISFYEKMQSDKGSIPDRFSAQQFSDYHSELNMSSLELGDSALYFCASSLVQEQFFGPGTRLTVL.

J is TRBJ1-3 and V is TRBV4-1, with no clear D. V was shortened by 2 bases and J by 6 bases, with 14 bases between the two germline ends. CDR3 length equals 15 residues. CDR1 and CDR2 from the germline V gene are MGHRA and YSYEKL. As DNA, the CDR3 is TGCGCCAGCAGCCAATCAGCAACAGCAACAAACACCATATATTTT. Translation: CASSQSATATNTIYF.

The rearrangement links TRBV5-6 to TRBJ2-5; possible D gene TRBD2, 6 bases. The CDR3 length is 11 residues. Germline lookup yields CDR1 SGHDT and CDR2 YYEEEE. V gave up 3 bases and J gave up 11 bases, with 11 bases separating them. CDR3 nucleotides: TGTGCCAGCAGCTCTACTAGCCATCAGTACTTC. This encodes CASSSTSHQYF.

This clone was picked up a small number of times. The chain links TRBV2 to TRBJ1-5; possibly TRBD1 for D (6 bases). The V gene lost 1 base and the J gene lost 0 bases, with 7 bases spanning the gap. This CDR3 comprises 15 residues. CDR1 is SNHLY and CDR2 is FYNNEI in the germline V gene. The DNA for the CDR3 is TGTGCCAGCAGTGAAGGACAGGTTAGCAATCAGCCCCAGCATTTT. Its protein is CASSEGQVSNQPQHF. Drawing the rest from reference TRBV2 and TRBJ1-5, the complete variable domain is EPEVTQTPSHQVTQMGQEVILRCVPISNHLYFYWYRQILGQKVEFLVSFYNNEISEKSEIFDDQFSVERPDGSNFTLKIRSTKLEDSAMYFCASSEGQVSNQPQHFGDGTRLSIL.

The V gene is TRBV18, the J gene TRBJ1-1; 9 bases align to TRBD1. J gave up 5 bases and V 2 bases, and 6 bases lay outside the gene matches. The germline V gene encodes CDR1 KGHSH and CDR2 LQKENI. The CDR3 consists of 15 residues. Here the CDR3 reads CASSPSGTGHTEAFF. DNA for the CDR3: TGTGCCAGCTCACCATCCGGGACAGGGCATACTGAAGCTTTCTTT.

Here the CDR3 DNA reads TGTGCCAGCAGCTTATTTCTGACTAGCGGGACCCATGAGCAGTTCTTC. It specifies CASSLFLTSGTHEQFF. This chain uses TRBV11-2 with TRBJ2-1; 11 nucleotides match TRBD2. CDR3 size: 16 residues. With V trimmed by 2 bases and J by 8 bases, 8 bases remained unmatched. The germline gives CDR1 SGHAT, CDR2 FQNNGV.

The chain recombines TRBV7-2 with TRBJ1-1; D uncertain. Between the trimmed V and J ends, which lost 4 bases and 2 bases, there was a span of 11 bases. The CDR3 loop spans 14 amino acids. CDR1 is SGHTA, CDR2 FQGNSA, per germline. CDR3: CASSSSQTNTEAFF. CDR3 nucleotides: TGTGCCAGCAGCTCGTCTCAGACTAACACTGAAGCTTTCTTT. Full variable domain (missing parts from reference TRBV7-2 and TRBJ1-1): GAGVSQSPSNKVTEKGKDVELRCDPISGHTALYWYRQSLGQGLEFLIYFQGNSAPDKSGLPSDRFSAERTGGSVSTLTIQRTQQEDSAVYLCASSSSQTNTEAFFGQGTRLTVV.

The genes are TRBV5-1 and TRBJ2-5; 7 bases line up with TRBD2. V shed 7 bases and J 4 bases; nucleotides not matched to a gene: 10. The V gene's germline CDR1 is SGHRS and CDR2 YFSETQ. The CDR3 is made up of 14 amino acids. This chain's CDR3 is CASLEGGVSETQYF. The CDR3 coding sequence is TGCGCCAGCCTTGAGGGAGGGGTTTCAGAGACCCAGTACTTC.

This clone appeared once. The chain carries TRBV28 and TRBJ2-1; 8 nucleotides agree with TRBD2. Per germline, CDR1 MDHEN and CDR2 SYDVKM. The CDR3 contains 20 residues. Trimming removed 3 bases from V and 5 bases from J; junction bases left unmatched: 21. In DNA, the CDR3 is TGTGCCAGCAGTTTCCCAAATAAGGCCGGGACTAGTGGCCCAGACAATGAGCAGTTCTTC. Protein product: CASSFPNKAGTSGPDNEQFF.

V is TRBV10-1 and J is TRBJ2-7, with 7 bases identical to TRBD2. Unmatched junction bases numbered 11, after V lost 10 bases and J lost 2 bases. CDR3 size: 14 residues. Germline V gene data show CDR1 as WNHNN and CDR2 as SYGVQD (reference sequence). CDR3 protein: CATPRGGTTYEQYF. The CDR3, as DNA: TGCGCCACCCCGCGCGGGGGAACCACCTACGAGCAGTACTTC.

The rearrangement uses TRBV5-1 and TRBJ2-1; 7 nucleotides align to TRBD2. This CDR3 has 16 residues. V shed 0 bases and J 5 bases; nucleotides not matched to a gene: 8. CDR1 and CDR2 from the germline V gene are SGHRS and YFSETQ. The CDR3 spells CASSLGSSGTNNEQFF. The DNA for the CDR3 is TGCGCCAGCAGCTTGGGATCTAGCGGCACCAACAATGAGCAGTTCTTC.

The CDR3 DNA is TGTGCCATCAGTGAGACAGGGGTAGCTAACTATGGCTACACCTTC. Translation gives CAISETGVANYGYTF. V and J are TRBV10-3 and TRBJ1-2, with 7 bases matching TRBD1. The germline gives CDR1 ENHRY, CDR2 SYGVKD. The CDR3 is 15 amino acids. The ends lost 2 bases at V and 0 bases at J; junction bases unmatched: 3.

The chain has TRBV18 and TRBJ1-1; a weak D match, TRBD1 (6 bases). The ends were cut back, 4 bases at V and 0 bases at J, with 12 bases in the middle. This CDR3 comprises 15 residues. Germline loops: CDR1 KGHSH, CDR2 LQKENI. CDR3 bases: TGTGCCAGCTCACAAGTACAGGGTCTGAACACTGAAGCTTTCTTT. It translates to CASSQVQGLNTEAFF.

The chain couples TRBV5-4 to TRBJ1-1; maybe TRBD1 (6 bases). Trimming removed 5 bases from V and 6 bases from J, with 11 bases in between. The CDR3 covers 12 residues. Germline CDR1 SGHNT, CDR2 YYREEE (reference sequence). CDR3 bases: TGTGCCAGCAGTTTACAGGGTGCTGAAGCTTTCTTT. Translated, it gives CASSLQGAEAFF.

This clone was detected only once. This rearrangement joins TRBV5-1 to TRBJ2-1, with TRBD2 matching 11 bases. After removal of 0 bases from V and 5 bases from J, the junction contained 4 bases not matched to a gene. CDR1 SGHRS and CDR2 YFSETQ come from the germline V gene. The CDR3 is 16 amino acids. CDR3 nucleotides: TGCGCCAGCAGCTTGGCCGGACTAGCGGGTAACAATGAGCAGTTCTTC. This translates into CASSLAGLAGNNEQFF.

The table lists this clone with a count of one. The chain carries TRBV5-4 and TRBJ2-5; the D gene is possibly TRBD1 (5 bases). Germline V gene data show CDR1 as SGHNT and CDR2 as YYREEE (reference sequence). The CDR3 is made up of 13 amino acids. Between the trimmed V and J ends, which lost 2 bases and 2 bases, there was a span of 7 bases. The CDR3 region has the DNA TGTGCCAGCAGCTTCGGACATCAAGAGACCCAGTACTTC. It yields the protein CASSFGHQETQYF.

This chain joins TRBV2 and TRBJ2-1, with D maybe TRBD1 (6 bases). Germline-derived CDR1 and CDR2 are SNHLY and FYNNEI. Trimming removed 6 bases from V and 0 bases from J, with 12 bases in between. The CDR3 is 15 amino acids. The CDR3 DNA follows: TGTGCCAGCAGAGACAGGACCAGCTCCTACAATGAGCAGTTCTTC. As protein: CASRDRTSSYNEQFF.

Only a few counts were recorded for this clone. CDR3 DNA: TGTGCCAGCAGTTTCTCTGGACAGACGAGCTCCTACAATGAGCAGTTCTTC. Translated, it gives CASSFSGQTSSYNEQFF. The chain recombines TRBV27 with TRBJ2-1; D is possibly TRBD1 (6 bases). This CDR3 is 17 amino acids long. Trimming pared 3 bases from V and 0 bases from J, leaving 15 bases between. CDR1 is MNHEY and CDR2 is SMNVEV in the germline V gene (reference sequence).